This T cell receptor (beta chain) appears in the sequencing data of a study of tumor and adjacent non-tumor tissue in lung cancer. Many counts were recorded for this clonotype. The V and J ends lost 3 bases and 3 bases, in that order; junction bases with no gene match: 6. CDR1 is SGHDN, CDR2 FVKESK, per germline. This CDR3 contains 15 residues. A modified ARM-PCR protocol with three rounds of nested PCR amplified TCRbeta. TCRdb fed the multiplex PCR reads into MiXCR, producing one record per CDR3 protein. The sample holds about 80,000 distinct CDR3 sequences, under 70% seen once. This sample's RNA came from whole unsorted tissue.

What was sequenced was lung tumor tissue. The chain couples TRBV14 to TRBJ2-7; 9 bases align to TRBD1. The clonotype comes from a woman between 65 and 79 years old with non-small cell lung cancer. The CDR3: CASSQTPGQGYEQYF. CDR3 sequence (DNA): TGTGCCAGCAGCCAGACCCCGGGACAGGGCTACGAGCAGTACTTC.